The rows below give T cell receptor beta chains drawn from one sample of a study of blood T cell repertoires in COVID-19. Repertoires were generated with immunoSEQ multiplex PCR, while TCRdb's copy carries only in-frame clones and drops some. Of fewer than 200,000 clones listed, roughly 85% are singletons. The sample comprised peripheral blood. These receptors came from a man aged 35 to 55 with acute or convalescent COVID-19. Each CDR3 is given with its conserved first and last residue. A D gene is named only where the DNA matches it firmly. Clone size appears in some rows only: once, few, many, or a class for an expanded clone.

V gene: TRBV25-1; D gene: TRBD1; J gene: TRBJ2-1; clone size: .; CDR3 DNA: TGTGCCAGCAGTGACCAGGGGGCGGCTTATGAGCAGTTCTTC; CDR3 protein: CASSDQGAAYEQFF
V gene: TRBV24-1; D gene: .; J gene: TRBJ1-1; clone size: once; CDR3 DNA: TGTGCCACCAGTGATTCGAGGGCAGTCACTGAAGCTTTCTTT; CDR3 protein: CATSDSRAVTEAFF
V gene: TRBV28; D gene: .; J gene: TRBJ1-2; clone size: .; CDR3 DNA: TGTGCCAGCAGGACCGTAGAGGGTTTTACTAACTATGGCTACACCTTC; CDR3 protein: CASRTVEGFTNYGYTF
V gene: TRBV5-1; D gene: .; J gene: TRBJ1-1; clone size: once; CDR3 DNA: TGCGCCAGCAGCTTGGTAGTTAACACTGAAGCTTTCTTT; CDR3 protein: CASSLVVNTEAFF
V gene: TRBV19; D gene: TRBD1; J gene: TRBJ1-6; clone size: .; CDR3 DNA: TGTGCCAGTAGTCTGGGCAGGGGGTTCTACAATTCACCCCTCCACTTT; CDR3 protein: CASSLGRGFYNSPLHF
V gene: TRBV11-2; D gene: .; J gene: TRBJ1-6; clone size: once; CDR3 DNA: TGTGCCAGCAGCTCCGCAGGGGATGGTTCACCCCTCCACTTT; CDR3 protein: CASSSAGDGSPLHF
V gene: TRBV11-2; D gene: TRBD1; J gene: TRBJ2-1; clone size: few; CDR3 DNA: TGTGCCAGCAGCGCGGGACAGGGGGCCGGTGAGCAGTTCTTC; CDR3 protein: CASSAGQGAGEQFF
V gene: TRBV20-1; D gene: TRBD1; J gene: TRBJ2-2; clone size: .; CDR3 DNA: TGCAGTGCTAGTGTACAGGGGAGCGGGGAGCTGTTTTTT; CDR3 protein: CSASVQGSGELFF
V gene: TRBV10-3; D gene: .; J gene: TRBJ1-6; clone size: few; CDR3 DNA: TGTGCCATCAGTGTTGGCAGGGAAAATTCACCCCTCCACTTT; CDR3 protein: CAISVGRENSPLHF
V gene: TRBV9; D gene: .; J gene: TRBJ2-2; clone size: .; CDR3 DNA: TGTGCCAGCAGCGTAGTTTGGCAGGGGCACACCGGGGAGCTGTTTTTT; CDR3 protein: CASSVVWQGHTGELFF
V gene: TRBV7-2; D gene: TRBD2; J gene: TRBJ2-1; clone size: .; CDR3 DNA: TGTGCCAGCAGCCCGGTACTAGCGGGGGGACAGAATGAGCAGTTCTTC; CDR3 protein: CASSPVLAGGQNEQFF
V gene: TRBV7-2; D gene: TRBD1; J gene: TRBJ2-7; clone size: .; CDR3 DNA: TGTGCCAGCAGCCAAAACAGACAGGGGAGTCACGAGCAGTACTTC; CDR3 protein: CASSQNRQGSHEQYF
V gene: TRBV6-2/TRBV6-3; D gene: TRBD2; J gene: TRBJ2-7; clone size: many; CDR3 DNA: TGTGCCAGCAGTTTTACTAGCGGGTTCGAGCAGTACTTC; CDR3 protein: CASSFTSGFEQYF
V gene: TRBV12-3/TRBV12-4; D gene: TRBD1; J gene: TRBJ2-7; clone size: .; CDR3 DNA: TGTGCCAGCAGTAGGACAGGGGCCTACGAGCAGTACTTC; CDR3 protein: CASSRTGAYEQYF
V gene: TRBV4-1; D gene: TRBD1; J gene: TRBJ2-2; clone size: .; CDR3 DNA: TGCGCCAGCAGCCAGGCAGGGGGAAACACCGGGGAGCTGTTTTTT; CDR3 protein: CASSQAGGNTGELFF
V gene: TRBV11-3; D gene: .; J gene: TRBJ2-5; clone size: .; CDR3 DNA: TGTGCCAGCAGCCAACCGACTAGATCGCAACAAGAGACCCAGTACTTC; CDR3 protein: CASSQPTRSQQETQYF
V gene: TRBV29-1; D gene: .; J gene: TRBJ2-1; clone size: .; CDR3 DNA: TGCAGCGTAGGAGCAAGAGGTGAGCAGTTCTTC; CDR3 protein: CSVGARGEQFF
V gene: TRBV27; D gene: TRBD1; J gene: TRBJ2-7; clone size: .; CDR3 DNA: TGTGCCAGCAGTCACAGGGGGAACTCCTACGAGCAGTACTTC; CDR3 protein: CASSHRGNSYEQYF
V gene: TRBV7-9; D gene: TRBD1; J gene: TRBJ1-4; clone size: .; CDR3 DNA: TGTGCCAGCAGCTTGAAACAGGGGGCAATCTATGATAATGAAAAACTGTTTTTT; CDR3 protein: CASSLKQGAIYDNEKLFF
V gene: TRBV18; D gene: TRBD2; J gene: TRBJ2-7; clone size: .; CDR3 DNA: TGTGCCAGCTCGTCAACTAGCGGGGAATACGAGCAGTACTTC; CDR3 protein: CASSSTSGEYEQYF
V gene: TRBV18; D gene: TRBD1; J gene: TRBJ1-3; clone size: .; CDR3 DNA: TGTGCCAGCTCACCAACAGGGGGCACTTTTGGAAACACCATATATTTT; CDR3 protein: CASSPTGGTFGNTIYF
V gene: TRBV28; D gene: TRBD1; J gene: TRBJ1-1; clone size: .; CDR3 DNA: TGTGCCAGCAGTTTCGGGGACAGGGGCCGCCCGGGGACTGAAGCTTTCTTT; CDR3 protein: CASSFGDRGRPGTEAFF
V gene: TRBV6-6; D gene: TRBD2; J gene: TRBJ2-7; clone size: .; CDR3 DNA: TGTGCCAGCAGTCCCCGGTTGGCGGCGGGGGGGATCTACGAGCAGTACTTC; CDR3 protein: CASSPRLAAGGIYEQYF
V gene: TRBV3-1/TRBV3-2; D gene: TRBD1; J gene: TRBJ2-7; clone size: .; CDR3 DNA: TGTGCCAGCAGTCACCGGGACAGGAGCTACGAGCAGTACTTC; CDR3 protein: CASSHRDRSYEQYF
V gene: TRBV2; D gene: .; J gene: TRBJ1-6; clone size: .; CDR3 DNA: TGTGCCAGCAGTGAAGGGGGGCGTTGGGGGTTGTCCTATAATTCACCCCTCCACTTT; CDR3 protein: CASSEGGRWGLSYNSPLHF
V gene: TRBV20-1; D gene: .; J gene: TRBJ2-5; clone size: .; CDR3 DNA: TGCAGTGCTAGAAATAGCGAGACCCAGTACTTC; CDR3 protein: CSARNSETQYF
V gene: TRBV21-1; D gene: .; J gene: TRBJ1-5; clone size: .; CDR3 DNA: TGTGCCAGCAGCAAAGAAAATAGGGGGGGAGAATGGAATCAGCCCCAGCATTTT; CDR3 protein: CASSKENRGGEWNQPQHF
V gene: TRBV11-2; D gene: TRBD2; J gene: TRBJ2-1; clone size: .; CDR3 DNA: TGTGCCAGCAGCTTAGTCGGCAGTGGGAGGGATGAGCAGTTCTTC; CDR3 protein: CASSLVGSGRDEQFF
V gene: TRBV4-3; D gene: TRBD1; J gene: TRBJ2-1; clone size: .; CDR3 DNA: TGCGCCAGCAGCCAATGGACAGGGGTTCGTGAGCAGTTCTTC; CDR3 protein: CASSQWTGVREQFF
V gene: TRBV30; D gene: TRBD1; J gene: TRBJ2-2; clone size: few; CDR3 DNA: TGTGCCTGGAGGCAGGGGGAGAGCGGGGAGCTGTTTTTT; CDR3 protein: CAWRQGESGELFF
V gene: TRBV7-9; D gene: TRBD1; J gene: TRBJ1-5; clone size: once; CDR3 DNA: TGTGCCAGCAGCAGACAGGGGGTAGGGCAGCCCCAGCATTTT; CDR3 protein: CASSRQGVGQPQHF
V gene: TRBV7-9; D gene: TRBD1; J gene: TRBJ1-5; clone size: few; CDR3 DNA: TGTGCCAGCAGCCCGGGACAGATTAATCAGCCCCAGCATTTT; CDR3 protein: CASSPGQINQPQHF
V gene: TRBV30; D gene: .; J gene: TRBJ1-5; clone size: .; CDR3 DNA: TGTGCCTGGAGTAGACAGGAGAATCAGCCCCAGCATTTT; CDR3 protein: CAWSRQENQPQHF
V gene: TRBV19; D gene: .; J gene: TRBJ2-5; clone size: .; CDR3 DNA: TGTGCCAGTAGTATACGGCCGGGATCACAGGGCAAAGGTCAAGGGACCCAGTACTTC; CDR3 protein: CASSIRPGSQGKGQGTQYF
V gene: TRBV10-3; D gene: TRBD2; J gene: TRBJ2-5; clone size: .; CDR3 DNA: TGTGCCATCAGTGAGTCTGGAGCGGGGGGGACCCAAGAGACCCAGTACTTC; CDR3 protein: CAISESGAGGTQETQYF
V gene: TRBV29-1; D gene: .; J gene: TRBJ2-1; clone size: .; CDR3 DNA: TGCAGCGTTTCCCAAGGAGGGAATGAGCAGTTCTTC; CDR3 protein: CSVSQGGNEQFF
V gene: TRBV5-6; D gene: TRBD1; J gene: TRBJ2-7; clone size: few; CDR3 DNA: TGTGCCAGCAGCTTAACGACAGGGGTCCACGAGCAGTACTTC; CDR3 protein: CASSLTTGVHEQYF
V gene: TRBV6-5; D gene: .; J gene: TRBJ1-2; clone size: .; CDR3 DNA: TGTGCCAGCAGTTACGGGGGGGCGCGGGGGTATGGCTACACCTTC; CDR3 protein: CASSYGGARGYGYTF